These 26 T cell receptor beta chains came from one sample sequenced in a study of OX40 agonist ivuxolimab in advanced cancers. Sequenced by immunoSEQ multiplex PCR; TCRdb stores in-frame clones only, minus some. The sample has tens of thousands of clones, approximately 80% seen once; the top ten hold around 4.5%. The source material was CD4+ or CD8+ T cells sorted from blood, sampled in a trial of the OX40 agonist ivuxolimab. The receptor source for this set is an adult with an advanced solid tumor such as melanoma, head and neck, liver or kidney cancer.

The chain's CDR3 is CASGRDLLETQYF. In DNA, the CDR3 is TGTGCTAGTGGCAGGGACCTCTTAGAGACCCAGTACTTC. This chain connects TRBV12-5 to TRBJ2-5; D tentatively reads TRBD1 or TRBD2 (5 bases each). CDR1 LGHNT and CDR2 FRNRAP come from the germline V gene. V was clipped by 6 bases and J by 4 bases, with 12 bases between them. The CDR3 sequence is 13 residues long.

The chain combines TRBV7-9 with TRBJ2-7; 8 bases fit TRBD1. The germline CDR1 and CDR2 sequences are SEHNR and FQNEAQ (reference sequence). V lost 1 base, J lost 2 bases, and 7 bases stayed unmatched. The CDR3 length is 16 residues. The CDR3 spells CASSLGRDRPAYEQYF. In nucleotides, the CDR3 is TGTGCCAGCAGCTTAGGCCGGGACAGGCCTGCCTACGAGCAGTACTTC.

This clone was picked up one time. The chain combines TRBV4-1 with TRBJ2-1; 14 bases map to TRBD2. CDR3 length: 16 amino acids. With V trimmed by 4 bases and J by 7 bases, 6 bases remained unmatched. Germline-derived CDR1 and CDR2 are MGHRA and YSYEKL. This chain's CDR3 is CASSPPGLAGVNEQFF. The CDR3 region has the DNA TGCGCCAGCAGCCCCCCGGGACTAGCGGGAGTGAATGAGCAGTTCTTC.

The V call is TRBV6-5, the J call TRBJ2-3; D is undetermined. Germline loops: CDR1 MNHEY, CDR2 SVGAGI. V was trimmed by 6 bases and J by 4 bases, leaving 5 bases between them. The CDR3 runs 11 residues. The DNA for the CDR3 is TGTGCCAGCAGGATCGCAGATACGCAGTATTTT. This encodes CASRIADTQYF.

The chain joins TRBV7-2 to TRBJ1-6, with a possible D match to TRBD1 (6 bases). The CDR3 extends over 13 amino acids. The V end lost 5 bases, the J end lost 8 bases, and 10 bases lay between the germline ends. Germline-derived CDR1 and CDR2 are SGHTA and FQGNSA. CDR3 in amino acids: CASSTGQHSPLHF. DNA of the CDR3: TGTGCCAGCAGCACTGGACAGCATTCACCCCTCCACTTT.

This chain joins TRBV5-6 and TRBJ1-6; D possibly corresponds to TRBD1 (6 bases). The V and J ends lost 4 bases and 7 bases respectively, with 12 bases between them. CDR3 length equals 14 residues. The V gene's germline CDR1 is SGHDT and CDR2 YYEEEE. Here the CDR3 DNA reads TGTGCCAGCAGCCCCGGACAGAGGAATTCACCCCTCCACTTT. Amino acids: CASSPGQRNSPLHF. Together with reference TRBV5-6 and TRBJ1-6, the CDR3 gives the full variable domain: DAGVTQSPTHLIKTRGQQVTLRCSPKSGHDTVSWYQQALGQGPQFIFQYYEEEERQRGNFPDRFSGHQFPNYSSELNVNALLLGDSALYLCASSPGQRNSPLHFGNGTRLTVT.

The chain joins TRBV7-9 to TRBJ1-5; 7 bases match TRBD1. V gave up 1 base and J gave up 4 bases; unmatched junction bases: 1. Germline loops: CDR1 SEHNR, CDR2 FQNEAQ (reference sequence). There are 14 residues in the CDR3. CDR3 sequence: CASSLDRGNQPQHF. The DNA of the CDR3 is TGTGCCAGCAGCTTAGACAGGGGAAATCAGCCCCAGCATTTT.

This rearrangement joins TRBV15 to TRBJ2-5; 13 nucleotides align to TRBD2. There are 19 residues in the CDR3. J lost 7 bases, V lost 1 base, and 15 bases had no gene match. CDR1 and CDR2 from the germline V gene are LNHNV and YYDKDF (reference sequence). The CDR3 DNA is TGTGCCACCAGCAGAGGACCTCCCGGACTAGCGGGGGCCGGTGGGACCCAGTACTTC. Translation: CATSRGPPGLAGAGGTQYF.

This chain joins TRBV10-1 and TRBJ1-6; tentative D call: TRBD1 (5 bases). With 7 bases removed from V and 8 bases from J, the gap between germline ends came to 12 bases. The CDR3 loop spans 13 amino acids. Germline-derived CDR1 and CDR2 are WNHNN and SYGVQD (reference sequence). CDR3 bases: TGCGCCAGCACTGGCAGGGAGGATTCACCCCTCCACTTT. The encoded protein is CASTGREDSPLHF.

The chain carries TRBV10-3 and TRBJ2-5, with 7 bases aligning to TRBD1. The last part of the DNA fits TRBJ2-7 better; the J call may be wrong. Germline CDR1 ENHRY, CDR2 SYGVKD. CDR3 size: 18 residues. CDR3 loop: CAISSLVRDSKNSYEQYF. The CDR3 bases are TGTGCCATCAGCTCCCTTGTTCGGGACAGCAAGAACTCCTACGAGCAGTACTTC.

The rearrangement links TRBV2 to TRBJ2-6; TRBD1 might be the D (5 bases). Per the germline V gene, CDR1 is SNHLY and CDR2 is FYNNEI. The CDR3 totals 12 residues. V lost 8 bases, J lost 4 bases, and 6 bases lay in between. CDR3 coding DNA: TGTGCCAGCTCAGGGGGGGCCAACGTCCTGACTTTC. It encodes CASSGGANVLTF.

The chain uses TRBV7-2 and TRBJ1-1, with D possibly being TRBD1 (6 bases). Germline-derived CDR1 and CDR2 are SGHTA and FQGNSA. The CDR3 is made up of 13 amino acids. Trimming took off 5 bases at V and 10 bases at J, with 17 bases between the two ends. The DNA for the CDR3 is TGTGCCAGCAGCCCAGGGGCCCGGGGTTTAGCTTTCTTT. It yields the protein CASSPGARGLAFF. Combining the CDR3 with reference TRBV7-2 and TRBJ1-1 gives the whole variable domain GAGVSQSPSNKVTEKGKDVELRCDPISGHTALYWYRQSLGQGLEFLIYFQGNSAPDKSGLPSDRFSAERTGGSVSTLTIQRTQQEDSAVYLCASSPGARGLAFFGQGTRLTVV.

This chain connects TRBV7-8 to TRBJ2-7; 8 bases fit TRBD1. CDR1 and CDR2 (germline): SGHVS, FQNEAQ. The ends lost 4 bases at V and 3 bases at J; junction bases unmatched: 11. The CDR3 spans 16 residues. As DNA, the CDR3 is TGTGCCAGCAGCTCAGGGATTGGACAGGGAGGCTACGAGCAGTACTTC. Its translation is CASSSGIGQGGYEQYF.

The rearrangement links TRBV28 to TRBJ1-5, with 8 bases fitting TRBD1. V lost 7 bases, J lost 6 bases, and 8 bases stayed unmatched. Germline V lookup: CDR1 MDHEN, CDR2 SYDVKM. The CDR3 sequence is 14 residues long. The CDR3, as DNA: TGTGCCAGCAACCCAAGGACAGGGAGTCAGCCCCAGCATTTT. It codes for CASNPRTGSQPQHF.

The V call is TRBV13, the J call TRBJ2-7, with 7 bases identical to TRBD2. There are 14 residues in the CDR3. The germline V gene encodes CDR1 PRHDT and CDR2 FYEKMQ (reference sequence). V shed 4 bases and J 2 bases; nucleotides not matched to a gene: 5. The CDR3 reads CASSYGGGPYEQYF. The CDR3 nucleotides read TGTGCCAGCAGCTACGGCGGGGGTCCCTACGAGCAGTACTTC.

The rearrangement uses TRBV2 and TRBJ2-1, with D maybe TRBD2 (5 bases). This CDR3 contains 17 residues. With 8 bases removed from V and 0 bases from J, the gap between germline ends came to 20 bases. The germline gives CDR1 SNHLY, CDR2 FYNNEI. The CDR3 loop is CASGVSASTSSYNEQFF. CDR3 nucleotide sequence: TGTGCCAGCGGTGTGTCGGCTAGCACGAGCTCCTACAATGAGCAGTTCTTC.

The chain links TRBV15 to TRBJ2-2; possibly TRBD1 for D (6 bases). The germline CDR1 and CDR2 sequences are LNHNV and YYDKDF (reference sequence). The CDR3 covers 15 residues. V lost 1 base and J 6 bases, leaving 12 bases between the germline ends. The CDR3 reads CATSRAPGQSGELFF. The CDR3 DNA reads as TGTGCCACCAGCAGAGCGCCCGGACAGTCCGGGGAGCTGTTTTTT.

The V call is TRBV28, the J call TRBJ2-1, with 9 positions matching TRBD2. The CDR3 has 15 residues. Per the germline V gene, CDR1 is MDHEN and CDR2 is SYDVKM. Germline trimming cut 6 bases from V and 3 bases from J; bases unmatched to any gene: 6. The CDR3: CASSTGTSSYNEQFF. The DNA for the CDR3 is TGTGCCAGCAGCACCGGGACTAGCAGCTACAATGAGCAGTTCTTC.

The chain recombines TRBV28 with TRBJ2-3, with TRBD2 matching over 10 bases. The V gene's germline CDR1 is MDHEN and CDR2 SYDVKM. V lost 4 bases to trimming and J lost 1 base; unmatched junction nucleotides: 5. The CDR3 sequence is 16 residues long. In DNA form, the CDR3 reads TGTGCCAGCAGTTCCCTAGCGGGAGTCGGCACAGATACGCAGTATTTT. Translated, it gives CASSSLAGVGTDTQYF.

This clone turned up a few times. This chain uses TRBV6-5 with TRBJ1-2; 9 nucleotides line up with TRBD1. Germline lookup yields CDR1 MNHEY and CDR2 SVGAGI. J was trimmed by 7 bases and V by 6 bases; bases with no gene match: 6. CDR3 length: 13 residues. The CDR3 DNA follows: TGTGCCAGCAGCCAGGGACAGGGAGGTGGCTACACCTTC. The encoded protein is CASSQGQGGGYTF.

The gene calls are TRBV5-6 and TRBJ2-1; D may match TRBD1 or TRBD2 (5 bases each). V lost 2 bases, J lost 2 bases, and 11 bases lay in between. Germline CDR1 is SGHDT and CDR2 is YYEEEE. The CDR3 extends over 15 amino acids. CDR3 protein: CASSFGGNAYNEQFF. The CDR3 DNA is TGTGCCAGCAGCTTTGGGGGAAACGCCTACAATGAGCAGTTCTTC.

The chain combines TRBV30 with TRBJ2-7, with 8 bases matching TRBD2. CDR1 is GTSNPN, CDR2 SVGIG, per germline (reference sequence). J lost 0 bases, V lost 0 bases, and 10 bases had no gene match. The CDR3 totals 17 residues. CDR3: CAWSVGLAGFNSYEQYF. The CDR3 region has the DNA TGTGCCTGGAGTGTGGGGCTAGCGGGCTTCAACTCCTACGAGCAGTACTTC.

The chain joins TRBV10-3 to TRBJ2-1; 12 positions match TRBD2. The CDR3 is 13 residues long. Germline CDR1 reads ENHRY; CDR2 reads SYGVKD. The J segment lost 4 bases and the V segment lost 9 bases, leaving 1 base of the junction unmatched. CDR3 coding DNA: TGTGCCATTGGGACTAGCGGGTACAATGAGCAGTTCTTC. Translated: CAIGTSGYNEQFF.

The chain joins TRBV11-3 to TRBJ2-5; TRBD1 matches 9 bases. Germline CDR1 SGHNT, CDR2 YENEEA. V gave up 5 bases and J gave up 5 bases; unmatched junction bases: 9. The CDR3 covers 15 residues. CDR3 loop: CASSPGQGRGETQYF. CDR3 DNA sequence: TGTGCCAGCAGCCCCGGACAGGGGCGAGGGGAGACCCAGTACTTC.

CDR3 amino acids: CASSPTGFSTDTQYF. The CDR3, as DNA: TGTGCCAGCAGCCCAACAGGGTTTTCTACAGATACGCAGTATTTT. The rearrangement links TRBV28 to TRBJ2-3, with D maybe TRBD1 (6 bases). The CDR3 has 15 amino acids. Trimming stripped 6 bases from V and 3 bases from J, with 16 bases between. The germline V gene encodes CDR1 MDHEN and CDR2 SYDVKM.

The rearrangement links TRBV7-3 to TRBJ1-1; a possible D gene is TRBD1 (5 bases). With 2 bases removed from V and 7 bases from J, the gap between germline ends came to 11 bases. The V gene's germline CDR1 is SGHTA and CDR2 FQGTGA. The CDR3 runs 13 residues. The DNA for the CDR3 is TGTGCCAGCAGCTTAGGGGGTAGTAGTGAAGCTTTCTTT. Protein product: CASSLGGSSEAFF.